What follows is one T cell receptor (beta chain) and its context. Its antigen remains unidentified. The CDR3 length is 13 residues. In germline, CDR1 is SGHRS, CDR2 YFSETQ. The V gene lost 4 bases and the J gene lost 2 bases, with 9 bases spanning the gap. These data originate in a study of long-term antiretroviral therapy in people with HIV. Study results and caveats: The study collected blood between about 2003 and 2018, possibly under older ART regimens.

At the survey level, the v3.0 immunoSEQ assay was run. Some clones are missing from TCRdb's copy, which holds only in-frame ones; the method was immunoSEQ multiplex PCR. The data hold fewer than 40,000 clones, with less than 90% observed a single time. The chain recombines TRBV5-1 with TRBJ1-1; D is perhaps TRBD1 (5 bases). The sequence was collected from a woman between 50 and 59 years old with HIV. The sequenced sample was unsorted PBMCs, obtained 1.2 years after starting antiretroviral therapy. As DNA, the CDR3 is TGCGCCAGCAGCCGGGGGAGAAACACTGAAGCTTTCTTT. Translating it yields CASSRGRNTEAFF.